This T cell receptor (beta chain) stems from a study of cytomegalovirus exposure and HLA in healthy donors. On the study more broadly: As an earlier analysis found, around 170 million T cells yielded about 120 million unique TCR beta sequences. Study findings and constraints: Later analysis found that TCR beta chains associated with HLA were more clonally expanded than other, equally common chains.

This CDR3 comprises 15 residues. V lost 3 bases, J lost 2 bases, and 3 bases stayed unmatched. Germline V CDR1 and CDR2: SEHNR, FQNEAQ (reference sequence). PCR primers comprised 60 Vbeta and 13 Jbeta primers. The table came from immunoSEQ multiplex PCR; TCRdb's copy has only in-frame clones and leaves some out. The sample includes approximately 200,000 clones, roughly 85% of them seen just once. About this clone: Its target is not known.

Material: PBMCs. This chain uses TRBV7-9 with TRBJ2-3; 9 positions match TRBD2. This TCR came from a woman in her forties or fifties in good health and CMV-seronegative. CDR3 sequence reads: CASSFGGRATDTQYF. The DNA for the CDR3 is TGTGCCAGCAGCTTCGGCGGGAGGGCCACAGATACGCAGTATTTT.